This T cell receptor beta chain comes out of a study of blood T cell repertoires in COVID-19. Across the whole study: The United States, Italy and Spain supplied acute and convalescent COVID-19 samples. T cells, B-cell-depleted T cells, or PBMCs provided the cDNA or gDNA that served as material.

V lost 5 bases and J lost 4; bases outside the gene matches: 11. The CDR3 covers 17 residues. Germline V gives CDR1 MNHEY, CDR2 SMNVEV (reference sequence). Using immunoSEQ multiplex PCR, the repertoire was profiled, and TCRdb retains in-frame clones only, with some absent. The data show more than 50,000 clones, with around three quarters seen just once and 9% to 10% held by the top ten. V and J are TRBV27 and TRBJ2-1, with 10 bases matching TRBD2. Sequenced input: peripheral blood. The source is a human donor in a cohort sampled during active COVID-19. In nucleotides, the CDR3 is TGTGCCAGCAGTCCTTTCTCTAGCGGGAGTTCTTACAATGAGCAGTTCTTC. Translated, it gives CASSPFSSGSSYNEQFF.